These T cell receptor beta chains were read from a single sample in a study of CD8 T cells in ankylosing spondylitis. TCRdb redid the calling of the 5' RACE reads with MiXCR, one entry per CDR3 protein. The sample comprises about 250,000 distinct CDR3 sequences, more than 15% of which are singletons, and around 32% rests with the top ten. The sequenced sample was blood, either unsorted or a sorted T cell fraction (not recorded which). Receptors were obtained from a male donor with ankylosing spondylitis or in good health (not recorded which). Both conserved end residues are part of each CDR3. Clone size is given for some rows only: seen once, a few or many times, or a class if the clone is expanded.

clone size	V gene	J gene	CDR3 protein
NA	TRBV20-1	TRBJ2-7	CSASGDTSYEQYF
few	TRBV6-1	TRBJ2-3	CASSPLAGGPLDTQYF
few	TRBV5-5	TRBJ1-5	CASSPHSYSNQPQHF
few	TRBV4-3	TRBJ2-2	CASSQESGRWPGELFF
NA	TRBV29-1	TRBJ1-2	CSVSGNYGYTF
few	TRBV12-3/TRBV12-4	TRBJ2-7	CASSSDLVVGGYEQYF
NA	TRBV3-1	TRBJ2-7	CACSQGWALPYEQYF
few	TRBV21-1	TRBJ2-2	CASSKVCQPPTPGSCFF
NA	TRBV4-1	TRBJ1-1	CASSGENTEAFF
NA	TRBV29-1	TRBJ2-7	CSVVRTNNYEQYF
few	TRBV27	TRBJ2-1	CASSINGDSSYNEQFF
few	TRBV4-1	TRBJ2-5	CASTKGDRGYQETQYF
few	TRBV21-1	TRBJ2-1	CASSKDGGGSYNEQFF
NA	TRBV19	TRBJ1-1	CASSISGGHTGASF
few	TRBV6-1	TRBJ2-1	CASSPPTVANNEQFF
NA	TRBV7-2	TRBJ2-3	CASSLPLAGASTDTQYF
few	TRBV6-5	TRBJ2-7	CASSYSWGTSSYEQYF
NA	TRBV10-3	TRBJ2-7	CAISEWDLNSEQYF
NA	TRBV29-1	TRBJ2-7	CSVISVSRTSGRSYEQYF
NA	TRBV27	TRBJ2-4	CASSPGLLRSRNIQYF
NA	TRBV3-1	TRBJ2-7	CASSQRTGTLPYEQYF
NA	TRBV10-3	TRBJ2-5	CAISEYSRETQYF
many	TRBV12-3/TRBV12-4	TRBJ2-6	CASIPPGSPSGANVLTF
few	TRBV9	TRBJ2-1	CASSVEIAGAYNEQFF
few	TRBV6-4	TRBJ2-7	CASSEEAGAPYEQYF
many	TRBV5-1	TRBJ2-3	CASSLGDFPTDTQYF
few	TRBV11-2	TRBJ2-1	CASSLDGRLDPPPSYNEQFF
few	TRBV3-1	TRBJ2-7	CASSQVRTSGRYEQYF
NA	TRBV4-2	TRBJ1-1	CASSQDRGPEAFF
NA	TRBV29-1	TRBJ1-2	CSVEESDLYGYTF
NA	TRBV9	TRBJ2-1	CASSVGRAPGEQFF
once	TRBV28	TRBJ2-4	CASSSTPRDGLNIQYF
few	TRBV20-1	TRBJ2-6	CSAQGVLSGANVLTF
many	TRBV29-1	TRBJ2-3	CSVVRDTQYF
few	TRBV5-6	TRBJ2-7	CASSLLESSYEQYF
NA	TRBV6-5	TRBJ2-1	CASSSRSQTWEQFF
few	TRBV29-1	TRBJ2-5	CSVGQGNQYF
many	TRBV12-3/TRBV12-4	TRBJ1-1	CASSLKYENTEAFF
NA	TRBV7-9	TRBJ2-2	CASSFREIGANTGELFF
NA	TRBV4-3	TRBJ2-3	CASSQTPPSDRTDTQYF
NA	TRBV7-3	TRBJ1-2	CASSPGTGGHGYTF
few	TRBV27	TRBJ2-6	CASSFRVTGANVLTF
few	TRBV29-1	TRBJ2-4	CSVEDLTGVGEDIQYF
NA	TRBV20-1	TRBJ2-1	CSASGATSGDSSYNEQFF
NA	TRBV4-2	TRBJ2-7	CASSRLTGSNNEQYF
NA	TRBV7-2	TRBJ1-1	CASSLDWTAMNTEAFF
many	TRBV12-3/TRBV12-4	TRBJ2-7	CASSPGLAGFYEQYF
NA	TRBV29-1	TRBJ2-6	CSARGQDGPSGANVLTF
NA	TRBV20-1	TRBJ1-3	CSARDESPSSGNTIYF
NA	TRBV5-8	TRBJ2-5	CASSPRRRDQETQYF
NA	TRBV15	TRBJ2-7	CATSPVEGYEQYF
NA	TRBV6-5	TRBJ2-2	CASRLVAGTTGELFF
NA	TRBV20-1	TRBJ2-7	CSARGTSGRPTSYEQYF
few	TRBV20-1	TRBJ2-1	CSAPDSSSYNEQFF
NA	TRBV4-2	TRBJ2-6	CASSHAPGQGDAGANVLTF
NA	TRBV10-3	TRBJ1-1	CAISEGLGMNTKAFF
few	TRBV12-3/TRBV12-4	TRBJ1-1	CASSLGHPEAFF
NA	TRBV2	TRBJ2-7	CASSSNDINSYEQYF
few	TRBV29-1	TRBJ2-1	CSVEPSGKAYNEQFF